The sequence of this T cell receptor beta chain was determined in a study of cytomegalovirus exposure and HLA in healthy donors. The trim removed 0 bases at V and 10 bases at J, leaving 5 bases unmatched. Looked up from germline, CDR1 is MNHEY and CDR2 is SVGAGI. The CDR3 loop spans 16 amino acids. This PCR relied on a set of 60 Vbeta primers and 13 Jbeta primers. Assay: immunoSEQ multiplex PCR; the TCRdb copy retains only in-frame clones and omits some. The record lists 70,000 to 100,000 clones, of which the ten most abundant hold 3.8%. The sample was PBMCs. The source of this sequence is a man aged 18 to 29 in good health and CMV-seropositive. The chain couples TRBV6-5 to TRBJ1-6, with TRBD1 matching over 11 bases. In DNA, the CDR3 is TGTGCCAGCAGTTACTCGGCGGGACAGGGGGACTCACCCCTCCACTTT. It encodes CASSYSAGQGDSPLHF.